Only a few counts were recorded for the clone carrying this TCR beta chain. Its specificity is not known. The entry originates in a study of T cells in Graves' hyperthyroidism and ophthalmopathy. RNA transcripts gave rise to amplified TCR beta CDR3 regions. A first-round RT-PCR of the TCR CDR3 used the HTBI primer set. TCRdb re-called the multiplex PCR reads through MiXCR, storing one row per CDR3 protein. This table has about 520,000 distinct CDR3 sequences, around 20% appearing once. Trimming took off 9 bases at V and 0 bases at J, with 12 bases between the two ends. Germline V gene sequence: CDR1 MRHNA, CDR2 SNTAGT. CDR3 size: 14 residues. Notes on the study in general: The model foresaw ophthalmopathy a median around seven months prior to onset. Also found in blood were most expanded thyroid clonotypes above 0.001.

An approximately 9.8 ml volume of fresh peripheral blood provided the PBMCs. The J gene is TRBJ2-4, the V gene TRBV6-4; D may be TRBD2 (6 bases). The sample taken for sequencing was blood. The receptor was derived from a man aged 18 to 29 with Graves' hyperthyroidism. Here the CDR3 DNA reads TGTGCCAGTAAACCGGGACTAGCCAAAAACATTCAGTACTTC. Translating gives CASKPGLAKNIQYF.